One and the same sample provided the 15 T cell receptor beta chains below, sequenced in a study of identical twins. Each CDR3 protein gets one entry after TCRdb re-called the 5' RACE reads with MiXCR. The table shows 1.5 million to 2 million distinct CDR3 sequences, with less than 40% occurring only once. Sequencing used cord blood. The receptors derive from a newborn girl in good health.

The rearrangement links TRBV5-6 to TRBJ2-4; the D gene is possibly TRBD1 (6 bases). CDR1 SGHDT and CDR2 YYEEEE come from the germline V gene. V lost 0 bases to trimming and J lost 14 bases, with 9 bases between them. The length of the CDR3 is 11 residues. The CDR3 nucleotides are TGTGCCAGCAGCTTGGCGAGGACAGAGTACTTC. Translated: CASSLARTEYF.

This clonotype has a handful of counts. CDR3 residues: CASSQGSGSRNEQFF. The CDR3 DNA reads TGTGCCAGCAGCCAAGGAAGCGGGAGTCGCAATGAGCAGTTCTTC. The chain combines TRBV3-1 with TRBJ2-1; 8 nucleotides align to TRBD2. The V gene end was trimmed by 1 base and the J gene end by 6 bases; junction bases not matched to a gene: 5. Germline values: CDR1 LGHDT, CDR2 YNNKEL (reference sequence). This CDR3 is 15 amino acids long.

The chain links TRBV27 to TRBJ1-2, with 10 bases matching TRBD1. V shed 0 bases, J shed 3 bases, and the junction held 4 bases outside the gene matches. Germline V gives CDR1 MNHEY, CDR2 SMNVEV (reference sequence). The CDR3 is 16 amino acids. CDR3 sequence: CASSLSAGTGDYGYTF. The CDR3 DNA sequence: TGTGCCAGCAGTTTATCGGCCGGGACAGGGGACTATGGCTACACCTTC.

V usage is TRBV7-2 and J usage is TRBJ1-2, with unresolved D. This CDR3 region has 13 residues. The germline V and J ends were trimmed by 5 bases and 6 bases, with 13 bases remaining between them. CDR1 is SGHTA and CDR2 is FQGNSA in the germline V gene. The CDR3 protein is CASSLRMGDGYTF. For the CDR3, the DNA is TGTGCCAGCAGCCTCAGAATGGGCGATGGCTACACCTTC.

The CDR3 reads CSAVLAGYQETQFF. The DNA of the CDR3 is TGCAGTGCGGTACTAGCGGGGTACCAAGAGACCCAGTTCTTC. This chain connects TRBV20-1 to TRBJ2-5; TRBD2 matches at 10 bases. The J call may be mistaken, given a closer DNA end match to TRBJ2-1. The germline V gene has CDR1 DFQATT and CDR2 SNEGSKA (reference sequence). The CDR3 runs 14 residues.

The rearrangement links TRBV9 to TRBJ2-7; D may be TRBD2 (5 bases). Deletions cut 4 bases from V and 6 bases from J, with 14 bases between. This CDR3 region has 13 residues. Germline CDR1 and CDR2: SGDLS and YYNGEE. The CDR3 protein is CASSSEGASEQYF. DNA of the CDR3: TGTGCCAGCAGCTCCGAGGGAGCGTCCGAGCAGTACTTC.

This clonotype showed up many times. The chain carries TRBV15 and TRBJ2-3; D ambiguous. The length of the CDR3 is 14 residues. Germline CDR1 and CDR2: LNHNV and YYDKDF (reference sequence). The V end was cut by 0 bases, the J end by 2 bases, with 6 bases between. CDR3 sequence reads: CATSRDTATDTQYF. The DNA of the CDR3 is TGTGCCACCAGCAGAGATACAGCCACAGATACGCAGTATTTT. Full variable domain (outside the CDR3, taken from reference TRBV15 and TRBJ2-3): DAMVIQNPRYQVTQFGKPVTLSCSQTLNHNVMYWYQQKSSQAPKLLFHYYDKDFNNEADTPDNFQSRRPNTSFCFLDIRSPGLGDTAMYLCATSRDTATDTQYFGPGTRLTVL.

This clonotype has a handful of counts. The genes are TRBV6-5 and TRBJ2-7; D may be TRBD2 (5 bases). The CDR3 totals 15 residues. Germline values: CDR1 MNHEY, CDR2 SVGAGI. V was pared by 6 bases and J by 0 bases, with 15 bases between. The CDR3 is CASSPSSSPSYEQYF. CDR3 nucleotides: TGTGCCAGCAGCCCCTCTAGCAGCCCCTCCTACGAGCAGTACTTC.

The V and J genes are TRBV2 and TRBJ2-5; TRBD2 might be the D (5 bases). Germline-derived CDR1 and CDR2 are SNHLY and FYNNEI. The CDR3 runs 11 residues. V was trimmed by 4 bases and J by 11 bases, leaving 11 bases between them. Here the CDR3 DNA reads TGTGCCAGCAGTGGGTATAGGGAGCAGTACTTC. Its protein product is CASSGYREQYF.

This clonotype was picked up a small number of times. This chain joins TRBV9 and TRBJ2-3; tentatively, D is TRBD2 (7 bases). Deletions cut 0 bases from V and 6 bases from J, with 17 bases between. From germline, CDR1 is SGDLS and CDR2 YYNGEE. The CDR3 contains 16 residues. DNA of the CDR3: TGTGCCAGCAGCGTAGTGAGGGGGACTACCGAGGATACGCAGTATTTT. Encoded protein: CASSVVRGTTEDTQYF.

There are a few counts of this clonotype. The V gene is TRBV5-1, the J gene TRBJ2-1; tentatively, D is TRBD1 (5 bases). The ends were cut back, 0 bases at V and 12 bases at J, with 13 bases in the middle. In germline, CDR1 is SGHRS, CDR2 YFSETQ. The CDR3 runs 13 residues. CDR3 nucleotide sequence: TGCGCCAGCAGCTTGGATGCAGGGATCGCGCAGTTCTTC. This gives the protein CASSLDAGIAQFF.

This sequence joins TRBV20-1 and TRBJ2-2; maybe TRBD1 (6 bases). The CDR3 covers 13 residues. V lost 4 bases and J lost 2, with 8 bases in between. Germline V gives CDR1 DFQATT, CDR2 SNEGSKA (reference sequence). CDR3 sequence: CSATQGNTGELFF. CDR3 DNA sequence: TGCAGTGCTACACAGGGTAACACCGGGGAGCTGTTTTTT.

A note on this clonotype: A much larger clone is a single base away; this may be a read error. This rearrangement joins TRBV12-3 or TRBV12-4 to TRBJ2-7; D remains ambiguous. This CDR3 comprises 13 residues. The V and J ends lost 5 bases and 2 bases respectively, with 10 bases between them. CDR3 sequence: CASSALAAYEQYF. For the CDR3, the DNA is TGTGCCAGCAGTGCCCTGGCAGCCTACGAGCAGTACTTC.

The chain joins TRBV4-2 to TRBJ2-7; possibly TRBD2 for D (5 bases). The CDR3 covers 14 residues. The V and J ends lost 0 bases and 4 bases respectively, with 10 bases between them. Germline V CDR1 and CDR2: LGHNA, YNFKEQ. CDR3 protein: CASSQDGEGYEQYF. The CDR3 nucleotides read TGTGCCAGCAGCCAAGATGGTGAGGGATACGAGCAGTACTTC.

The rearrangement joins TRBV4-2 to TRBJ1-2, with D maybe TRBD1 (5 bases). Germline V lookup: CDR1 LGHNA, CDR2 YNFKEQ. The CDR3 covers 15 residues. Deletions cut 0 bases from V and 4 bases from J, with 12 bases between. The CDR3 DNA sequence: TGTGCCAGCAGCCAAGATTCCGGGACTATCTATGGCTACACCTTC. Amino acid sequence: CASSQDSGTIYGYTF.